This TCR beta chain was found in a study of cytomegalovirus exposure and HLA in healthy donors. This clone was seen a handful of times. The PCR made use of 60 Vbeta and 13 Jbeta primers. Sequenced by immunoSEQ multiplex PCR; TCRdb stores in-frame clones only, minus some. The table shows 110,000 or so clones, with 12% to 15% occurring only once. CDR1 LNHDA and CDR2 SQIVND come from the germline V gene (reference sequence). The CDR3 totals 15 residues. After removal of 5 bases from V and 4 bases from J, the junction contained 5 bases not matched to a gene. Input material: PBMCs. V usage is TRBV19 and J usage is TRBJ2-2, with 9 bases that match TRBD1. This sequence was found in a female donor in good health and CMV-seronegative. CDR3 bases: TGTGCCAGTAGTCCCAGGGACAGGGCCACCGGGGAGCTGTTTTTT. Protein product: CASSPRDRATGELFF.